This T cell receptor beta chain stems from a study of blood T cells in healthy people across ages. A note on this clonotype: Its specificity is not known.

For the second PCR, which ran for about 7 to 11 cycles, a sample-barcoded 5' primer and a J-beta primer mix were used. TCRdb re-called the 5' RACE reads through MiXCR, storing one row per CDR3 protein. The table lists about 780,000 distinct CDR3 sequences, 25% to 30% of them singletons. Regarding the study as a whole: Naive T cell percentage showed a strong correlation with the diversity of TCR beta.

The CDR3 has 14 residues. Germline V CDR1 and CDR2: DFQATT, SNEGSKA (reference sequence). J lost 3 bases, V lost 6 bases, and 11 bases had no gene match. This sample was shared with a second study, whose subject was T cells of mothers and their children. That work contributes: When mothers and children were related, their normalized repertoire overlap, which was always slightly higher, did not differ significantly from that of unrelated pairs.

The sample taken for sequencing was blood. The chain carries TRBV20-1 and TRBJ2-7; TRBD2 agrees at 7 bases. This sequence originates from a boy between 10 and 17 years old in good health. The CDR3 nucleotides are TGCAGTGCCATGGGGTCTAGCGGAGTCTACGAGCAGTACTTC. This translates into CSAMGSSGVYEQYF.